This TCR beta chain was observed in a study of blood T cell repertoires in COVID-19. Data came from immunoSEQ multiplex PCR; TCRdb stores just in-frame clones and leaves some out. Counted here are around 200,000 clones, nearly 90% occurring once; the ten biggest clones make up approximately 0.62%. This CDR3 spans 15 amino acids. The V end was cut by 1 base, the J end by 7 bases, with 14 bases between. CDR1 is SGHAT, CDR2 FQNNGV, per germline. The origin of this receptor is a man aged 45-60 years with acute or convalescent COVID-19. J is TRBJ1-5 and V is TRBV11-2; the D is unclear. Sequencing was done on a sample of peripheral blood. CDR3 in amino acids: CASSLGRRPDQPQHF. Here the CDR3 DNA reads TGTGCCAGCAGCTTAGGGAGGCGGCCGGACCAGCCCCAGCATTTT.